The T cell receptor beta chain under discussion was sequenced for a study of T cell responses to AZD1222 COVID-19 vaccine. For the study at large: Investigators merged groups given second doses at roughly 4 or roughly 12 weeks.

Points on this clone: Its antigen is undetermined.

Study findings and constraints: Baseline seropositivity characterized only a handful of AZD1222 recipients.

Sequencing was performed with immunoSEQ multiplex PCR; in TCRdb, only in-frame clones are kept and a portion is missing. The table has 100,000 or so clones, roughly 84% seen once; the top ten hold under 1.5%. This CDR3 comprises 16 residues. Germline-derived CDR1 and CDR2 are LGHNA and YSLEER. With 1 base clipped from V and 4 bases from J, the junction kept 8 bases outside the gene matches. The sample in question was peripheral blood, obtained on day 0 of AZD1222 vaccination. The chain recombines TRBV4-3 with TRBJ1-1; 8 bases are a match to TRBD1. This sequence originates from an adult in good health. The CDR3 DNA follows: TGCGCCAGCAGCCAAGGTGGACAGGGTTTGTTCACTGAAGCTTTCTTT. Protein product: CASSQGGQGLFTEAFF.